These T cell receptor beta chains were read from a single sample in a study of Ad26.COV2.S vaccination and SARS-CoV-2 variants. Sequencing was performed with immunoSEQ multiplex PCR; in TCRdb, only in-frame clones are kept and a portion is missing. The table records 400,000 to 450,000 clones, about 92% of them present only once. The material sequenced was peripheral blood, taken in a trial of Ad26.COV2.S vaccine versus placebo. These receptors were taken from a person between 18 and 65 years old who received the Ad26.COV2.S COVID-19 vaccine or a placebo. Both conserved end residues are part of each CDR3. D genes are given only for firm matches. Not all rows give a size; the values are once, few, many and, for expanded clones, a class.

.,TRBV5-6,TRBJ2-5,few,CASSSNNGVETQYF,TGTGCCAGCAGCTCAAATAACGGGGTAGAGACCCAGTACTTC
TRBD2,TRBV11-2,TRBJ2-3,.,CASSLIAGGLTDTQYF,TGTGCCAGCAGCTTAATAGCGGGAGGACTCACAGATACGCAGTATTTT
.,TRBV7-6,TRBJ1-4,.,CASSLGGEKLFF,TGTGCCAGCAGCTTAGGCGGAGAAAAACTGTTTTTT
.,TRBV9,TRBJ1-1,.,CASSVEWGDTEAFF,TGTGCCAGCAGCGTAGAGTGGGGGGACACTGAAGCTTTCTTT
.,TRBV12-3/TRBV12-4,TRBJ1-4,.,CASSLYSNEKLFF,TGTGCCAGCAGTTTATATTCTAATGAAAAACTGTTTTTT
.,TRBV9,TRBJ2-3,.,CASSVEGLDTQYF,TGTGCCAGCAGCGTAGAAGGTTTAGATACGCAGTATTTT
TRBD2,TRBV11-2,TRBJ2-3,.,CASSLRTSGRTVGTQYF,TGTGCCAGCAGCTTAAGGACTAGCGGGAGGACGGTGGGTACGCAGTATTTT
TRBD1,TRBV7-8,TRBJ2-7,.,CASSFVGTGTYEQYF,TGTGCCAGCAGCTTCGTCGGGACAGGGACCTACGAGCAGTACTTC
TRBD2,TRBV7-2,TRBJ2-2,.,CASSGWGLITGELFF,TGTGCCAGCAGCGGATGGGGACTAATAACCGGGGAGCTGTTTTTT
TRBD2,TRBV2,TRBJ2-7,.,CASSEASGSVYEQYF,TGTGCCAGCAGTGAAGCTAGCGGGAGCGTATACGAGCAGTACTTC
TRBD1,TRBV5-6,TRBJ2-1,.,CASSYWTGNEQFF,TGTGCCAGCAGCTACTGGACAGGGAATGAGCAGTTCTTC
TRBD2,TRBV5-1,TRBJ2-1,.,CASSLAGTSNNNEQFF,TGCGCCAGCAGCTTGGCCGGGACTAGCAATAACAATGAGCAGTTCTTC
.,TRBV10-3,TRBJ1-2,.,CAISIYQYGYTF,TGTGCCATCAGTATTTACCAATATGGCTACACCTTC
.,TRBV7-2,TRBJ1-5,once,CASSPSTTGKGQPQHF,TGTGCCAGCAGCCCTAGCACCACAGGGAAGGGGCAGCCCCAGCATTTT
TRBD1,TRBV7-2,TRBJ2-3,.,CASSTLGQGRDTQYF,TGTGCCAGCAGCACCTTAGGACAGGGTAGGGATACGCAGTATTTT